Below, 23 T cell receptor beta chains from the same sample are listed, as sequenced in a study of CXCR4 blockade with PD-1 therapy in pancreatic cancer (dated by TCRdb to the late 2010s). The library was built by means of the immunoSEQ multiplex PCR assay. TCRdb obtained this table from immuneACCESS and retained in-frame rearrangements with V and J assigned. These tables miss some clones; where compared with another copy, unresolved V genes account for less than half of the shortfall, and the remainder is unexplained. Here the sample has fewer than 6,500 clones; 48% occur a single time. The ten largest clones add up to roughly 8.2% of the sample. What was sequenced was tumor tissue. The receptors here all came from a human donor with pancreatic ductal adenocarcinoma.

The CDR3 nucleotides are TGTGCCAGCAGGCGGGGGGAGTTGGGTGGCTACACCTTC. It translates to CASRRGELGGYTF. The rearrangement uses TRBV9 and TRBJ1-2; a weak D match, TRBD1 (5 bases). The germline CDR1 and CDR2 sequences are SGDLS and YYNGEE. Trimming stripped 5 bases from V and 7 bases from J, with 15 bases between. This CDR3 contains 13 residues.

The sample holds one count of this clone. The chain links TRBV28 to TRBJ2-7, with a possible D match to TRBD1 (5 bases). The V gene lost 10 bases and the J gene lost 5 bases, with 18 bases spanning the gap. Germline CDR1 reads MDHEN; CDR2 reads SYDVKM. This CDR3 has 13 residues. The CDR3 sequence: CATRTGSRNEQYF. The CDR3 nucleotides are TGTGCCACCCGTACAGGATCGAGGAACGAGCAGTACTTC.

This sequence joins TRBV28 and TRBJ2-7; TRBD1 aligns across 7 bases. The germline gives CDR1 MDHEN, CDR2 SYDVKM. The length of the CDR3 is 14 residues. V lost 3 bases to trimming and J lost 3 bases; unmatched junction nucleotides: 5. CDR3 protein: CASSLVRGYYEQYF. The CDR3 DNA follows: TGTGCCAGCAGTTTGGTCAGGGGGTACTACGAGCAGTACTTC.

The rearrangement links TRBV18 to TRBJ2-2; D remains unclear. Germline-derived CDR1 and CDR2 are KGHSH and LQKENI. Trimming stripped 3 bases from V and 3 bases from J, with 5 bases between. The CDR3 contains 13 residues. The CDR3 reads CASSPRDTGELFF. DNA for the CDR3: TGTGCCAGCTCACCCCGGGACACCGGGGAGCTGTTTTTT.

The chain links TRBV4-1 to TRBJ2-5; possible D gene TRBD1, 6 bases. The CDR3 totals 15 residues. V lost 2 bases and J lost 1, with 11 bases in between. Germline CDR1 MGHRA, CDR2 YSYEKL. In nucleotides, the CDR3 is TGCGCCAGCAGCCAACGTTCGACAGGCCAAGAGACCCAGTACTTC. Protein product: CASSQRSTGQETQYF.

The gene calls are TRBV30 and TRBJ2-3; no reliable D call. With 4 bases removed from V and 0 bases from J, the gap between germline ends came to 5 bases. Per the germline V gene, CDR1 is GTSNPN and CDR2 is SVGIG (reference sequence). There are 12 residues in the CDR3. The chain's CDR3 is CAWTRSTDTQYF. DNA for the CDR3: TGTGCCTGGACTCGGAGCACAGATACGCAGTATTTT.

The table lists this clone with a few counts. The chain recombines TRBV6-7 with TRBJ2-7; 9 bases agree with TRBD2. TRBV6-7 counts as an open reading frame of uncertain function. The CDR3 totals 14 residues. The V segment lost 5 bases and the J segment 4 bases; nucleotides outside the gene matches: 6. In DNA form, the CDR3 reads TGTGCCAGCAGTCCCCTAGCGGGACTTTACGAGCAGTACTTC. This translates into CASSPLAGLYEQYF.

The sample holds a few counts of this clone. The genes are TRBV18 and TRBJ1-4; the D gene is possibly TRBD1 (5 bases). V was cut by 2 bases and J by 2 bases, with 12 bases left in between. The CDR3 runs 16 residues. In germline, CDR1 is KGHSH, CDR2 LQKENI. The CDR3 sequence is CASSPVTGGTNEKLFF. Written as DNA, the CDR3 is TGTGCCAGCTCACCAGTAACAGGAGGGACTAATGAAAAACTGTTTTTT.

This sequence joins TRBV19 and TRBJ2-2; maybe TRBD1 (5 bases). V was shortened by 3 bases and J by 5 bases, with 16 bases between the two germline ends. Germline CDR1 is LNHDA and CDR2 is SQIVND (reference sequence). CDR3 length: 16 residues. The CDR3 sequence: CASSIQSGSETGELFF. For the CDR3, the DNA is TGTGCCAGTAGTATTCAGTCAGGGTCGGAGACCGGGGAGCTGTTTTTT.

By share of the sample, this clone is large. This sequence joins TRBV19 and TRBJ2-2; D is unclear. This CDR3 is built from 12 residues. Germline V gene data show CDR1 as LNHDA and CDR2 as SQIVND (reference sequence). The germline V and J ends were trimmed by 2 bases and 6 bases, with 4 bases remaining between them. The CDR3: CASSIRSGELFF. For the CDR3, the DNA is TGTGCCAGTAGTATACGATCCGGGGAGCTGTTTTTT.

CDR3 loop: CASSSGEGRGQYF. Here the CDR3 DNA reads TGTGCCAGCTCTAGCGGGGAAGGACGGGGGCAGTACTTC. The chain is built from TRBV28 and TRBJ2-7, with TRBD2 identical over 9 bases. The CDR3 sequence is 13 residues long. CDR1 and CDR2 from the germline V gene are MDHEN and SYDVKM. J lost 9 bases, V lost 8 bases, and 11 bases had no gene match.

This clone was observed a handful of times. The chain couples TRBV30 to TRBJ2-7; the D is unclear. The CDR3 has 14 residues. The germline V gene has CDR1 GTSNPN and CDR2 SVGIG (reference sequence). V shed 4 bases and J shed 7 bases, with 20 bases lying between them. This chain's CDR3 is CAWKEPGHLGEQYF. CDR3 sequence (DNA): TGTGCCTGGAAAGAACCCGGGCACTTAGGAGAGCAGTACTTC.

The chain is built from TRBV25-1 and TRBJ2-5; D remains unclear. V was clipped by 1 base and J by 2 bases, with 8 bases between them. Germline CDR1 MGHDK, CDR2 SYGVNS. The CDR3 consists of 14 residues. CDR3 nucleotide sequence: TGTGCCAGCAGTGAATGGAGCGTTCAAGAGACCCAGTACTTC. This codes for CASSEWSVQETQYF.

This clone was found many times. The chain carries TRBV7-5 and TRBJ2-6; the listed D gene, TRBD1, was not tested against the DNA. TRBV7-5 is a listed pseudogene. This CDR3 spans 19 amino acids. As DNA, the CDR3 is TGTGCCAGCAGCGACCCGACAGGGCCCCCGGGCTCTGGGGCCAACGTCCTGACTTTC. Translated: CASSDPTGPPGSGANVLTF.

The gene calls are TRBV19 and TRBJ2-3; tentatively, D is TRBD2 (6 bases). Trimming stripped 4 bases from V and 2 bases from J, with 19 bases between. The germline CDR1 and CDR2 sequences are LNHDA and SQIVND (reference sequence). The CDR3 runs 17 residues. The CDR3 loop is CASSNRLLGGLTDTQYF. The CDR3 nucleotides read TGTGCCAGTAGTAACCGCCTGCTCGGGGGACTCACAGATACGCAGTATTTT.

This rearrangement joins TRBV14 to TRBJ2-5; D might be TRBD2 (6 bases). Germline V gene sequence: CDR1 SGHDN, CDR2 FVKESK. The CDR3 is 15 residues long. The V end lost 0 bases, the J end lost 6 bases, and 14 bases lay between the germline ends. The CDR3 sequence: CASSQDSGVLQTQYF. As DNA, the CDR3 is TGTGCCAGCAGCCAAGACTCGGGGGTCTTGCAGACCCAGTACTTC.

This sequence joins TRBV6-7 and TRBJ1-1, with 9 positions matching TRBD1. TRBV6-7 is sorted into the ORF group, with uncertain function. The J segment lost 4 bases and the V segment lost 6 bases, leaving 9 bases of the junction unmatched. The CDR3 runs to 15 residues. The CDR3 DNA reads as TGTGCCAGCAGGACCAGGACAGGGGAGACCACTGAAGCTTTCTTT. Its protein is CASRTRTGETTEAFF.

This clone was counted only a few times. V usage is TRBV5-1 and J usage is TRBJ2-2; D perhaps matches TRBD2 (5 bases). V lost 0 bases, J lost 5 bases, and 11 bases lay in between. Germline V CDR1 and CDR2: SGHRS, YFSETQ. The CDR3 extends over 15 amino acids. The CDR3, as DNA: TGCGCCAGCAGCTTGGGACTAACTAGAACCGGGGAGCTGTTTTTT. Its protein product is CASSLGLTRTGELFF.

The rearrangement uses TRBV7-8 and TRBJ2-1; D gene ambiguous. CDR3 length: 14 amino acids. In germline, CDR1 is SGHVS, CDR2 FQNEAQ. Trimming removed 1 base at V and 8 bases at J, with 12 bases between. DNA of the CDR3: TGTGCCAGCAGCTTAGGCCCCACACGCGATGAGCAGTTCTTC. It yields the protein CASSLGPTRDEQFF.

J is TRBJ1-1 and V is TRBV19; 9 bases fit TRBD1. Per the germline V gene, CDR1 is LNHDA and CDR2 is SQIVND (reference sequence). The CDR3 is made up of 13 amino acids. Germline trimming cut 5 bases from V and 6 bases from J; bases unmatched to any gene: 4. The chain's CDR3 is CASSFNRGPEAFF. In DNA form, the CDR3 reads TGTGCCAGTAGTTTTAACAGGGGGCCTGAAGCTTTCTTT.

The chain joins TRBV19 to TRBJ2-1; TRBD2 is a possible D gene (6 bases). The V gene lost 7 bases and the J gene lost 8 bases, with 15 bases spanning the gap. CDR1 is LNHDA, CDR2 SQIVND, per germline (reference sequence). CDR3 length: 13 amino acids. As DNA, the CDR3 is TGTGCCAGTAAGGCGGGGAGGATCGATGAGCAGTTCTTC. Protein: CASKAGRIDEQFF.

The DNA for the CDR3 is TGTGCCAGCAGCCAATTGGGACCGACCGGCACAGATACGCAGTATTTT. Translated, it gives CASSQLGPTGTDTQYF. The chain joins TRBV16 to TRBJ2-3; D may be TRBD1 or TRBD2 (5 bases each). The germline CDR1 and CDR2 sequences are KGHSY and FQNENV. This CDR3 is 16 amino acids long. V was trimmed by 1 base and J by 1 base, leaving 12 bases between them.

The rearrangement links TRBV15 to TRBJ2-7; 7 nucleotides line up with TRBD2. CDR3 length: 16 residues. The ends lost 3 bases at V and 4 bases at J; junction bases unmatched: 12. Germline V gene sequence: CDR1 LNHNV, CDR2 YYDKDF (reference sequence). CDR3 sequence reads: CATSSGPLAAGYEQYF. Written as DNA, the CDR3 is TGTGCCACCAGCAGTGGCCCGCTAGCGGCTGGGTACGAGCAGTACTTC.